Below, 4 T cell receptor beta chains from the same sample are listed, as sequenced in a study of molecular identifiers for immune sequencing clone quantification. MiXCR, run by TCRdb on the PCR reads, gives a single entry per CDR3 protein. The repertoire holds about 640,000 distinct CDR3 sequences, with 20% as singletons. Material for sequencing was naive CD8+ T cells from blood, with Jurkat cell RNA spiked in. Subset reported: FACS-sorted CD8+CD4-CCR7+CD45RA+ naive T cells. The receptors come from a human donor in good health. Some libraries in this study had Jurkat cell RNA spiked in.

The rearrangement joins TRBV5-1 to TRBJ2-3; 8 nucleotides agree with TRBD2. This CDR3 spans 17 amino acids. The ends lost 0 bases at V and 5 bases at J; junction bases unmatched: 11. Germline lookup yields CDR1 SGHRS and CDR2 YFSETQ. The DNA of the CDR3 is TGCGCCAGCAGCTTGGGCTGGGGCGGGAGGAATGGAGATACGCAGTATTTT. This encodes CASSLGWGGRNGDTQYF.

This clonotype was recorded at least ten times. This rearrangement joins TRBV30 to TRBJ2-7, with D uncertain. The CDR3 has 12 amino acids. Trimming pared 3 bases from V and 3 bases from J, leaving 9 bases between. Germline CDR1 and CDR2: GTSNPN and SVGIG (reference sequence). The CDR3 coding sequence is TGTGCCTGGAGACCTGCAGGCTACGAGCAGTACTTC. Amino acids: CAWRPAGYEQYF.

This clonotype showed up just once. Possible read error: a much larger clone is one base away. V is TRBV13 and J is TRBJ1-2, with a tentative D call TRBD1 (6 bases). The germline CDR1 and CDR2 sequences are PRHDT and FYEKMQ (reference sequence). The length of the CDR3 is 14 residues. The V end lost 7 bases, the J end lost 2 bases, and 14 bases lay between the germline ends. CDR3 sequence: CASNARQANYGYTF. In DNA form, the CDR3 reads TGTGCCAGCAACGCCCGACAGGCCAACTATGGCTACACCTTC.

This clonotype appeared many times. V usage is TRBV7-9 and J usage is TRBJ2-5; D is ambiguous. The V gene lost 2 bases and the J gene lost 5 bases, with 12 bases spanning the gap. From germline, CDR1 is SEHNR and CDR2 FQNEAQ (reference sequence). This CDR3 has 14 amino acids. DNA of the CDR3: TGTGCCAGCAGCTTAATCGCTAGAAGGGAGACCCAGTACTTC. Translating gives CASSLIARRETQYF.